This record looks at one T cell receptor beta chain sequence and its context. This sample was included in a study of PD-L1 blockade in urothelial cancer. Looking at the study overall: Patients' prior chemotherapy regimens numbered 0 to 3. Blood was analyzed 3 weeks (second dose) and 6 weeks after treatment start.

PCRs each included synthetic TCR analog templates spiked in. Measured with immunoSEQ multiplex PCR; TCRdb has only the in-frame clones, and not every one. The sample has about 120,000 clones, around 88% seen once; the top ten hold around 1.7%. Described time point: peripheral blood 6 weeks after treatment start. A total of 1 to 8 samples per patient were collected pretreatment and on-treatment. CDR1 LNHDA and CDR2 SQIVND come from the germline V gene (reference sequence). V dropped 6 bases and J dropped 0 bases, with 11 bases sitting between them. The CDR3 has 14 amino acids. The chain carries TRBV19 and TRBJ1-2, with D possibly being TRBD1 (5 bases). This TCR came from a man in his sixties with urothelial cancer. Sample: PBMCs, taken around atezolizumab (anti-PD-L1) treatment. CDR3 DNA sequence: TGTGCCAGTAGCCAACAGGCGCCTAACTATGGCTACACCTTC. Translation gives CASSQQAPNYGYTF. Full variable domain (remainder filled in from reference TRBV19 and TRBJ1-2): DGGITQSPKYLFRKEGQNVTLSCEQNLNHDAMYWYRQDPGQGLRLIYYSQIVNDFQKGDIAEGYSVSREKKESFPLTVTSAQKNPTAFYLCASSQQAPNYGYTFGSGTRLTVV.